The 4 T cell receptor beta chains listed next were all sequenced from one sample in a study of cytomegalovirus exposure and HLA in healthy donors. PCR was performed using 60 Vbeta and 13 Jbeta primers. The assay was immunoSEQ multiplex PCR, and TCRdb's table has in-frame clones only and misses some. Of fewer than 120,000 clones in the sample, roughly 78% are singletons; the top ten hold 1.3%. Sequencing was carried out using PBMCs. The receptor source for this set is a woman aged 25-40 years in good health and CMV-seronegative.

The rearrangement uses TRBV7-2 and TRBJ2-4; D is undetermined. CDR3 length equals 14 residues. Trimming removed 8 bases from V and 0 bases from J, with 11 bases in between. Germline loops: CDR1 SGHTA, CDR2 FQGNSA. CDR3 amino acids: CASLLPRAKNIQYF. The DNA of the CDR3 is TGTGCCAGCCTTCTCCCGCGAGCCAAAAACATTCAGTACTTC.

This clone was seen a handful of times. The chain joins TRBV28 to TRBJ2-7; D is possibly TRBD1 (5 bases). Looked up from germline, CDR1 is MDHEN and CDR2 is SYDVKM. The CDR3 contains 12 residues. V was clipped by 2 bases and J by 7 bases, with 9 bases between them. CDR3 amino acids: CASSLIRAEQYF. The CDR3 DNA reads TGTGCCAGCAGTTTAATCAGGGCGGAGCAGTACTTC.

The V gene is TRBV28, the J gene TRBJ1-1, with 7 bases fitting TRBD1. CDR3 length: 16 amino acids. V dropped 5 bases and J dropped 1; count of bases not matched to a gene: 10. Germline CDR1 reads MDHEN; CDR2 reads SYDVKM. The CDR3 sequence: CASSRRKQGRNTEAFF. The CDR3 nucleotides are TGTGCCAGCAGTCGCCGAAAACAGGGGCGGAACACTGAAGCTTTCTTT.

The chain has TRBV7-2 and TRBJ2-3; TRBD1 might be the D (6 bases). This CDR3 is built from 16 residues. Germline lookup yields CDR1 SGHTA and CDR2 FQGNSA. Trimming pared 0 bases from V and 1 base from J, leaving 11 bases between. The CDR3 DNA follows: TGTGCCAGCAGCTTAGCGGGGACATATGGCACAGATACGCAGTATTTT. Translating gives CASSLAGTYGTDTQYF.